The present T cell receptor (beta chain) was sequenced within a study of blood T cells in healthy people across ages. Study summary: Per two T cells, about one barcoded beta molecule was captured through template switching.

It was with a sample-barcoded 5' primer and a J-beta primer mix that a second PCR of roughly 7 to 12 cycles was run. MiXCR was run by TCRdb on the 5' RACE reads, yielding one entry per CDR3 protein. The sample holds hundreds of thousands of distinct CDR3 sequences, roughly 64% seen once. V dropped 1 base and J dropped 5 bases, with 18 bases sitting between them. The CDR3 runs to 17 residues. Germline CDR1 SGHTA, CDR2 FQGNSA. Donors ranged from about 6 to 90 years old and were healthy Caucasians in Russia. General study findings and limits: Estimated diversity, derived from one million T cells, was regarded as an underestimate.

Worth noting for this clonotype: Its antigen is as yet unknown.

V gene TRBV7-2 combines with J gene TRBJ2-1; D might be TRBD1 (5 bases). Sequenced: blood. The receptor's source is a man aged 25-40 years in good health. The chain's CDR3 is CASSLGPWVTGDNEQFF. CDR3 nucleotides: TGTGCCAGCAGCTTAGGGCCGTGGGTAACAGGAGACAATGAGCAGTTCTTC.